This entry features one T cell receptor beta chain sequence. In germline, CDR1 is MNHEY, CDR2 SVGAGI. The J segment lost 7 bases and the V segment lost 0 bases, leaving 2 bases of the junction unmatched. This CDR3 has 13 residues. The data derive from a study of T cell responses to AZD1222 COVID-19 vaccine. Libraries were prepared by immunoSEQ multiplex PCR; TCRdb keeps only in-frame clonotypes and omits some of them. The table shows roughly 49,000 clones, with approximately 80% occurring only once. The sequences come from peripheral blood, collected on day 0 of MenACWY control vaccination. The V gene is TRBV6-5, the J gene TRBJ1-2; 7 bases align to TRBD1. This TCR was sampled from an adult in good health. The CDR3 loop reads CASSYSGGSGYTF. The CDR3 nucleotides read TGTGCCAGCAGTTACTCAGGGGGCTCTGGCTACACCTTC.